This T cell receptor beta chain was obtained from a study of cytomegalovirus exposure and HLA in healthy donors. Findings and limits, study-wide: As a later analysis revealed, the rate of TCR association differed by HLA locus, with DRB1 most and HLA-C fewest. Available immune exposure information covered CMV serostatus only. In a later analysis, HLA-associated beta chains showed higher expansion and lower generation probabilities than comparable chains.

Every donor was a healthy person donating bone marrow. PCR used 60 Vbeta primers and 13 Jbeta primers. The repertoire was sequenced with immunoSEQ multiplex PCR; TCRdb's copy has only in-frame clones and lacks some. This table holds about 150,000 clones, roughly 78% found once. Comment on this clone: The antigen remains unidentified.

CDR1 and CDR2 from the germline V gene are MGHRA and YSYEKL. After removal of 6 bases from V and 8 bases from J, the junction contained 21 bases not matched to a gene. The CDR3 runs to 17 residues. This chain uses TRBV4-1 with TRBJ1-2, with 7 bases that match TRBD1. Sequencing used PBMCs. This sequence was found in a middle-aged woman in good health and CMV-seronegative. The CDR3 DNA reads as TGCGCCAGCAGGGGGGGAAAGACAGGGAATTTATCTTGGGGCTACACCTTC. Translating it yields CASRGGKTGNLSWGYTF.